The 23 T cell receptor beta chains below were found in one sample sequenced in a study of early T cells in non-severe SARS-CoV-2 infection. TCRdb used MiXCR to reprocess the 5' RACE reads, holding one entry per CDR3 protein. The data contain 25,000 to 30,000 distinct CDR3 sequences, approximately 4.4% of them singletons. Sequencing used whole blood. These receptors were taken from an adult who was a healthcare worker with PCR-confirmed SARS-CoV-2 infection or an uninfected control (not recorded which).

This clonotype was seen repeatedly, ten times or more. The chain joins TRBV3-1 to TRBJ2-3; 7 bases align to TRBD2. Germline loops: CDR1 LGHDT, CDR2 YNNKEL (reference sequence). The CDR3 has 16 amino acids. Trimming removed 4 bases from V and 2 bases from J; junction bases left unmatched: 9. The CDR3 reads CASSRSSGGHTDTQYF. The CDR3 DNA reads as TGTGCCAGCAGCCGTTCTAGCGGTGGACACACAGATACGCAGTATTTT.

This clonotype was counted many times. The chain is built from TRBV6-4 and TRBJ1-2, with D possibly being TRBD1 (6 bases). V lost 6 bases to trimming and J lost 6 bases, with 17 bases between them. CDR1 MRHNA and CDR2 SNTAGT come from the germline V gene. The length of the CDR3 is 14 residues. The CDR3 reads CASSHSSGVNGYTF. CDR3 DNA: TGTGCCAGCAGCCATTCCTCAGGGGTCAATGGCTACACCTTC.

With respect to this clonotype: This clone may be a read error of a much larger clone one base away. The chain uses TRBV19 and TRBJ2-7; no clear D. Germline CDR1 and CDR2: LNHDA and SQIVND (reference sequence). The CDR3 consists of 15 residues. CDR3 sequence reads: CASSMENQPLYELYF. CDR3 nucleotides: TGTGCCAGTAGTATGGAAAACCAGCCCCTTTACGAGCTGTACTTC.

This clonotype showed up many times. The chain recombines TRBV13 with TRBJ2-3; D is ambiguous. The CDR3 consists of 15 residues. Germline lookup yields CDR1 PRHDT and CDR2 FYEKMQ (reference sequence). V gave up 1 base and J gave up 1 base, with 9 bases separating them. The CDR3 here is CASSLVGSRTDTQYF. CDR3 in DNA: TGTGCCAGCAGCTTAGTTGGGTCCCGCACAGATACGCAGTATTTT.

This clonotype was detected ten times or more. CDR3 in amino acids: CASSPGGFSNQPQHF. For the CDR3, the DNA is TGTGCCAGCTCACCAGGGGGTTTTAGCAATCAGCCCCAGCATTTT. The rearrangement uses TRBV18 and TRBJ1-5; the D gene is possibly TRBD1 (5 bases). The CDR3 is 15 amino acids. V was cut by 2 bases and J by 0 bases, with 8 bases left in between. Germline CDR1 KGHSH, CDR2 LQKENI.

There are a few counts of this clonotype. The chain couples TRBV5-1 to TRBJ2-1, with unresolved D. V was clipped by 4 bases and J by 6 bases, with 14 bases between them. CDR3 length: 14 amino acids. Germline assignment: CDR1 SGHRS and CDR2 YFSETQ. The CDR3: CASSPNDPPNEQFF. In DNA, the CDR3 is TGCGCCAGCAGCCCTAACGACCCCCCCAATGAGCAGTTCTTC.

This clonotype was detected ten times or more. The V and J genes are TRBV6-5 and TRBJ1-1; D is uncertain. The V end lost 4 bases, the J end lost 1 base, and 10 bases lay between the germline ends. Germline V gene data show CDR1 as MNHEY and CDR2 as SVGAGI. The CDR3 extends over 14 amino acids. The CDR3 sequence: CASSFSLRNTEAFF. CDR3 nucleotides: TGTGCCAGCAGTTTCTCCCTGAGGAACACTGAAGCTTTCTTT.

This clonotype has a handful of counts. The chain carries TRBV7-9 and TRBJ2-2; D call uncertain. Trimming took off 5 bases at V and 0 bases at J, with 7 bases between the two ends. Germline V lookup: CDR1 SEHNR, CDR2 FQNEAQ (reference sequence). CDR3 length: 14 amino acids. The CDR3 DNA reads TGTGCCAGCAGCCCCCACTCGAACACCGGGGAGCTGTTTTTT. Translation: CASSPHSNTGELFF.

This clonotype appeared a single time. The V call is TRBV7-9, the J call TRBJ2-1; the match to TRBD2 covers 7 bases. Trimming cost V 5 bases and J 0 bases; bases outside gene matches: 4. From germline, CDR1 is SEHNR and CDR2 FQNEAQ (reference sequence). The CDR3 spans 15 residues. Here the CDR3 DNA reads TGTGCCAGCAGCCGGAGCGGGGTCTCCTACAATGAGCAGTTCTTC. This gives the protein CASSRSGVSYNEQFF.

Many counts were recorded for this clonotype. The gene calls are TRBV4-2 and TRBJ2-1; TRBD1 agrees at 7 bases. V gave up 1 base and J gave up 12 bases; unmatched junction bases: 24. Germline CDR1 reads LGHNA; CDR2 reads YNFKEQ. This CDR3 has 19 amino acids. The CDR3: CASSQALGGEGAHTKRQFF. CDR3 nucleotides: TGTGCCAGCAGCCAAGCATTAGGGGGAGAGGGGGCCCACACGAAGAGGCAGTTCTTC.

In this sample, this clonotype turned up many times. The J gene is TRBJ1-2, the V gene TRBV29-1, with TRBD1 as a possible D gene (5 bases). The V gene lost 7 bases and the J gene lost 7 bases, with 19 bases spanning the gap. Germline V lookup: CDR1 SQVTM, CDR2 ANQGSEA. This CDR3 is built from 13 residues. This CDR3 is CSERRVFDSGYTF. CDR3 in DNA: TGCAGCGAACGCAGGGTGTTTGACTCTGGCTACACCTTC.

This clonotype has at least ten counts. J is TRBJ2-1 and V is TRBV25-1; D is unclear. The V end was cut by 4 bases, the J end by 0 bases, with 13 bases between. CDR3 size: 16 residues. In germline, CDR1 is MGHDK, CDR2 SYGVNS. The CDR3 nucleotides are TGTGCCAGCAGTGCTGCGGATGGAAGCTCCTACAATGAGCAGTTCTTC. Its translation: CASSAADGSSYNEQFF.

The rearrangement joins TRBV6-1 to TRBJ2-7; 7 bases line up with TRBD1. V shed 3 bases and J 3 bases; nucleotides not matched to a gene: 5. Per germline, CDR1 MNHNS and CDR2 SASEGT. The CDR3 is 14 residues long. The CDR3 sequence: CASSDGDRVYEQYF. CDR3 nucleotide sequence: TGTGCCAGCAGTGACGGTGACAGGGTCTACGAGCAGTACTTC.

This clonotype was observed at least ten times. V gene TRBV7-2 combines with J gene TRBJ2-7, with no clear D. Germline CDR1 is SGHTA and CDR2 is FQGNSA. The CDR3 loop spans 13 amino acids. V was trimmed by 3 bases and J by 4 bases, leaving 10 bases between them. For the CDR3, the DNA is TGTGCCAGCAGCTTCCACCGACGGTACGAGCAGTACTTC. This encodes CASSFHRRYEQYF.

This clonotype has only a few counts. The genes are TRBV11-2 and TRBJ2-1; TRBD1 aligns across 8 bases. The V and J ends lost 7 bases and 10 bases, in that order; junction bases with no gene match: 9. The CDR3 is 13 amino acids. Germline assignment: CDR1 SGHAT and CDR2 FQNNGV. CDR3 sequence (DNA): TGTGCCAGCACCGAGACACAGGGGGGCGAGCAGTTCTTC. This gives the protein CASTETQGGEQFF.

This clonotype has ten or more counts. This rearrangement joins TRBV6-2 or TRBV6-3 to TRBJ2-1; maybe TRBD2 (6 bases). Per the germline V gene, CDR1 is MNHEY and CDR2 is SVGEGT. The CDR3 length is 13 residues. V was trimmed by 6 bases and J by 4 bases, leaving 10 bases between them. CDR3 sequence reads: CASRVGLYNEQFF. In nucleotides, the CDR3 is TGTGCCAGCAGGGTGGGACTGTACAATGAGCAGTTCTTC.

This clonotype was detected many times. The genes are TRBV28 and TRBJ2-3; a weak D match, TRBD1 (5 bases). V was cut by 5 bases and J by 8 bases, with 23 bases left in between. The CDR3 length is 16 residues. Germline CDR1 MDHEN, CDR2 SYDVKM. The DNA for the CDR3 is TGTGCCAGCAGTACGAGACAGTTCTCCACTTTGTTTACGCAGTATTTT. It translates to CASSTRQFSTLFTQYF.

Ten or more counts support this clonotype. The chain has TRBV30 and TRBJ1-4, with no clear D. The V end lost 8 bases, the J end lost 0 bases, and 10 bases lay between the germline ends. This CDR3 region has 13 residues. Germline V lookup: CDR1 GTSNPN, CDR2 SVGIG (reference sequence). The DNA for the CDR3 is TGTGCCGGACGCTTCGCAACTAATGAAAAACTGTTTTTT. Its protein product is CAGRFATNEKLFF.

For the CDR3, the DNA is TGTGCCAGCAGCCAGGGGGTGTACCGAAGGGGAAACATTCAGTACTTC. Its protein is CASSQGVYRRGNIQYF. This chain connects TRBV3-1 to TRBJ2-4; the D gene could be TRBD1 or TRBD2 (5 bases each). Germline CDR1 reads LGHDT; CDR2 reads YNNKEL (reference sequence). The CDR3 is made up of 16 amino acids. With 3 bases removed from V and 6 bases from J, the gap between germline ends came to 18 bases.

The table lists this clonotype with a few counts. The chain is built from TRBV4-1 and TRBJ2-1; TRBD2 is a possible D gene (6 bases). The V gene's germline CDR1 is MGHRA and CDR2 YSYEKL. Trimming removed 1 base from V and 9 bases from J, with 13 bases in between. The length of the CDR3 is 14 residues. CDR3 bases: TGCGCCAGCAGCCAAGCTAACTTGGGGGGTGAGCAGTTCTTC. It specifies CASSQANLGGEQFF.

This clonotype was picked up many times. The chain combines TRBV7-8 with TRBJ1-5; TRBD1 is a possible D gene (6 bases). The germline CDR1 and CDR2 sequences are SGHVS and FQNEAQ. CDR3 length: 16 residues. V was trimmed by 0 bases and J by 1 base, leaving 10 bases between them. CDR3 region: CASSLAWQGSNQPQHF. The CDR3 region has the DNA TGTGCCAGCAGCTTAGCATGGCAGGGGAGCAATCAGCCCCAGCATTTT.

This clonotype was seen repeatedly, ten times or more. The CDR3 sequence is CASSYLRTSGYAGELFF. The CDR3 coding sequence is TGTGCCAGCAGTTACCTACGGACTAGCGGCTACGCCGGGGAGCTGTTTTTT. The gene calls are TRBV6-2 or TRBV6-3 and TRBJ2-2, with 10 bases aligning to TRBD2. Germline assignment: CDR1 MNHEY and CDR2 SVGEGT. CDR3 length: 17 residues. After removal of 2 bases from V and 6 bases from J, the junction contained 9 bases not matched to a gene.

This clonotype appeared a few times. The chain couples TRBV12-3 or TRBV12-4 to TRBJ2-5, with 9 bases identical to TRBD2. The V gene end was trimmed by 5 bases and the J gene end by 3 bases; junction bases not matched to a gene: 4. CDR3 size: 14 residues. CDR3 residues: CASSKAGGEETQYF. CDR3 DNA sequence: TGTGCCAGCAGTAAAGCGGGAGGTGAAGAGACCCAGTACTTC.